The source of this T cell receptor beta chain is a study of PD-1 blockade in classical Hodgkin lymphoma. For this clone: Its antigen remains unknown.

Only in-frame clones appear in the TCRdb table, and some are missing; sequencing was by immunoSEQ multiplex PCR. This sample carries about 150,000 clones, around 73% of them seen once, and the ten largest clones take approximately 9.6%. Every one of the patients relapsed after autologous stem cell transplantation (brentuximab vedotin exposure was variable). Best overall response was complete response, partial response or progressive disease in these relapsed/refractory classical Hodgkin lymphoma patients. The CDR3 consists of 15 residues. Germline loops: CDR1 MNHNY, CDR2 SVGAGI (reference sequence). Trimming took 2 bases from V and 7 from J; bases not matched to a gene: 8. Study-wide points: Newly diagnosed patients reportedly trailed healthy donors in baseline TCR diversity.

The sequence came from a human donor with classical Hodgkin lymphoma. J is TRBJ2-7 and V is TRBV6-6; 10 bases are a match to TRBD2. Source: peripheral blood mononuclear cells (PBMCs), taken before the second cycle of nivolumab. The chain's CDR3 is CASSYSLAGAKEQYF. DNA for the CDR3: TGTGCCAGCAGTTACAGCCTAGCGGGAGCAAAGGAGCAGTACTTC.